This TCR beta chain derives from a study of shared clonotypes between healthy human individuals. Study context: The plates for each donor numbered three CD4 naive, three CD4 memory, two CD8 naive and one CD8 memory.

Using immunoSEQ multiplex PCR, the repertoire was profiled, and TCRdb retains in-frame clones only, with some absent. This table holds hundreds of thousands of clones, around 96% found once. With regard to this clone: The antigen is undetermined.

Terminally differentiated effector memory CD45RA+ cells were excluded from the naive CD8 cells, which were CD45RO-negative and positively selected for CCR7. Participating donors were healthy, HIV-negative adults free of recent acute infections or vaccinations. Study-wide results and caveats: The study found 4.5% to 5% of naive CD4 clonotypes shared across a handful of donors.

V was shortened by 4 bases and J by 6 bases, with 13 bases between the two germline ends. Germline CDR1 is SGHDT and CDR2 is YYEEEE. The CDR3 covers 13 residues. The chain has TRBV5-6 and TRBJ1-1; D gene ambiguous. Input material: naive CD8+ T cells sorted from blood. This clonotype was obtained from a woman aged 25 to 39 in good health. The CDR3 nucleotides are TGTGCCAGCAGCACTGCCATTAGCGCTGAAGCTTTCTTT. This sequence encodes CASSTAISAEAFF.